This T cell receptor (beta chain) was captured in a study of T cell changes during pregnancy in multiple sclerosis. The count of this clone is one. The repertoire was sequenced with immunoSEQ multiplex PCR; TCRdb's copy has only in-frame clones and lacks some. The top ten clones hold 3.2% of a sample with approximately 60,000 clones, roughly 92% of them seen once. The sequenced sample was CD8+ T cells from peripheral blood mononuclear cells, obtained in the second trimester of pregnancy. The sequence derives from a female donor with multiple sclerosis, enrolled in a pregnancy study.

The CDR3 bases are TGTGCCAGCAGCTTAGCGTTACACGTCAATCAGCCCCAGCATTTT. As protein: CASSLALHVNQPQHF. This rearrangement joins TRBV7-8 to TRBJ1-5; D unclear. From germline, CDR1 is SGHVS and CDR2 FQNEAQ. V lost 0 bases and J 3 bases, leaving 9 bases between the germline ends. CDR3 length: 15 residues.